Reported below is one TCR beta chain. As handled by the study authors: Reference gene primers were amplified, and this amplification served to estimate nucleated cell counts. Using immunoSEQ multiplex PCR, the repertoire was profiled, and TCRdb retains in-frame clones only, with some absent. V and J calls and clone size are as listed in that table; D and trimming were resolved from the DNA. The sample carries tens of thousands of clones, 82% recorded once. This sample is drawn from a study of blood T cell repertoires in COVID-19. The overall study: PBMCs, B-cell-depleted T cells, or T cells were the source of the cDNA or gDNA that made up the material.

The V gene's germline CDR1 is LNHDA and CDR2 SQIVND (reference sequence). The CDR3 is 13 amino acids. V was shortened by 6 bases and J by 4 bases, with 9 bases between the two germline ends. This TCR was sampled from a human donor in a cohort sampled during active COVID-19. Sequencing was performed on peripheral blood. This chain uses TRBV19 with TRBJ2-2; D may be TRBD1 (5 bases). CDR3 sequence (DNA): TGTGCCAGTAGAGGGGTTGGCACCGGGGAGCTGTTTTTT. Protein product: CASRGVGTGELFF. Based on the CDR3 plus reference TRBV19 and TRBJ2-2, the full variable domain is DGGITQSPKYLFRKEGQNVTLSCEQNLNHDAMYWYRQDPGQGLRLIYYSQIVNDFQKGDIAEGYSVSREKKESFPLTVTSAQKNPTAFYLCASRGVGTGELFFGEGSRLTVL.